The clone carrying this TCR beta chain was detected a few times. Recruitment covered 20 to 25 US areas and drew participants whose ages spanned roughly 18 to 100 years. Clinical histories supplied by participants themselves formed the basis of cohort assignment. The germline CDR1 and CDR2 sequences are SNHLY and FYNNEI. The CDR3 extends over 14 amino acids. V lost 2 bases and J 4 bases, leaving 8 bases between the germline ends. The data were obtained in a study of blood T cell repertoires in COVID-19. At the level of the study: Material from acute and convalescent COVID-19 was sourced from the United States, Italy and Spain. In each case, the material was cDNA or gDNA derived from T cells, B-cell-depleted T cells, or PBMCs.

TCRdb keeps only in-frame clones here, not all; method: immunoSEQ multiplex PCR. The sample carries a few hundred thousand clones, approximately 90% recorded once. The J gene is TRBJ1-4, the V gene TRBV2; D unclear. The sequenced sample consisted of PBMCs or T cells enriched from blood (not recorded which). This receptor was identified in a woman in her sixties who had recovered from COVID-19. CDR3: CASSESQFNEKLFF. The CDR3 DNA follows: TGTGCCAGCAGTGAATCACAGTTTAATGAAAAACTGTTTTTT.